Sequencing of this T cell receptor (beta chain) was carried out in a study of cytomegalovirus exposure and HLA in healthy donors. Findings of the study overall: In a later analysis, at a false discovery rate of 0.05, roughly 16,000 TCR beta sequences matched HLA alleles. One later analysis reportedly identified an Asian-associated ancestry cluster that showed fewer N-insertions than the roughly 620-donor mean. In an earlier analysis, productive rearrangement rates for most beta V segments clustered near 87% or 30%.

The primer mix had 60 Vbeta and 13 Jbeta primers. Here immunoSEQ multiplex PCR was the method, and the copy in TCRdb shows in-frame clones only, minus some. This sample carries about 140,000 clones, 75% to 90% of them seen once, and the ten largest clones take roughly 2.9%. The CDR3 runs to 15 residues. With V trimmed by 0 bases and J by 7 bases, 8 bases remained unmatched. Germline V gene data show CDR1 as SGHTA and CDR2 as FQGNSA. Remarks on this clone: The target antigen is unknown.

The study sampled nominally healthy donors, though unrecorded immune exposures were likely. What was sequenced was PBMCs. The receptor's source is a woman aged 25 to 39 in good health and CMV-seronegative. The chain links TRBV7-2 to TRBJ2-5; 7 nucleotides agree with TRBD2. CDR3 sequence: CASSLAALGEGTQYF. CDR3 nucleotides: TGTGCCAGCAGCTTAGCTGCACTAGGGGAGGGGACCCAGTACTTC.